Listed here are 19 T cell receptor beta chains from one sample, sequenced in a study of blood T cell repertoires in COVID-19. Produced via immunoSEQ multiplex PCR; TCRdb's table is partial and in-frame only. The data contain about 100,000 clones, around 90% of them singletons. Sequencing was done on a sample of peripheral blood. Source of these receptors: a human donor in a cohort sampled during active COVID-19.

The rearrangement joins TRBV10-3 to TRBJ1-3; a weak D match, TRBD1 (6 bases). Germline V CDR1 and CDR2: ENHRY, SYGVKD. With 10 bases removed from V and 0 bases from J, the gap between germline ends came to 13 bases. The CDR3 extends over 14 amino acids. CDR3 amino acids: CATQQGSSGNTIYF. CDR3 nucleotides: TGTGCCACCCAACAGGGATCCTCTGGAAACACCATATATTTT.

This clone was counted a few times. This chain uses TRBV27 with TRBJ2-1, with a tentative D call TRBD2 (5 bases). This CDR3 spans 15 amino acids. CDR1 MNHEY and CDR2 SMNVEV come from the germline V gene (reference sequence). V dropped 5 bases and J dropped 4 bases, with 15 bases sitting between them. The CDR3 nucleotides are TGTGCCAGCAGTATAAGCCCCTCGGGGTACAATGAGCAGTTCTTC. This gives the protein CASSISPSGYNEQFF.

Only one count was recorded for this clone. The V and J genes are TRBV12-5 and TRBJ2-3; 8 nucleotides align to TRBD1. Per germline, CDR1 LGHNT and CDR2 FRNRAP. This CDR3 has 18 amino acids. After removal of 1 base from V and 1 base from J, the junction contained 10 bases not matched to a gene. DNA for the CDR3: TGTGCTAGTGGTTTGGCGCCTCCCGGGACAGGCCGCACAGATACGCAGTATTTT. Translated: CASGLAPPGTGRTDTQYF.

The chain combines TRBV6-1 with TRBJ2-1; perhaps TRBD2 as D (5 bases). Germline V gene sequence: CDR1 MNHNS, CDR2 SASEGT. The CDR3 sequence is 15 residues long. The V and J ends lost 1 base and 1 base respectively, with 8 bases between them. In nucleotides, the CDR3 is TGTGCCAGCAGTGAAGGGACTCTGTCCTACAATGAGCAGTTCTTC. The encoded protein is CASSEGTLSYNEQFF.

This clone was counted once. The CDR3 loop is CASRALMAGVEQYF. The DNA of the CDR3 is TGTGCCAGCAGGGCGTTGATGGCGGGGGTTGAGCAGTACTTC. This chain links TRBV11-2 with TRBJ2-7; 7 nucleotides line up with TRBD2. Losses at the gene ends were 6 bases for V and 7 bases for J; bases not matched to a gene: 12. Germline CDR1 and CDR2: SGHAT and FQNNGV. The CDR3 consists of 14 residues. The entire variable domain, with the rest obtained from reference TRBV11-2 and TRBJ2-7, is as follows: EAGVAQSPRYKIIEKRQSVAFWCNPISGHATLYWYQQILGQGPKLLIQFQNNGVVDDSQLPKDRFSAERLKGVDSTLKIQPAKLEDSAVYLCASRALMAGVEQYFGPGTRLTVT.

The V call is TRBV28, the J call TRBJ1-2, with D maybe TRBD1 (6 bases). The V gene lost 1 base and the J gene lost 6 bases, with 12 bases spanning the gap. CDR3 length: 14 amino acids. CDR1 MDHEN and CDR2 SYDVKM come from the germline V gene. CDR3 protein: CASSLLGGRNGYTF. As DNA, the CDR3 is TGTGCCAGCAGTTTATTGGGGGGGCGAAATGGCTACACCTTC.

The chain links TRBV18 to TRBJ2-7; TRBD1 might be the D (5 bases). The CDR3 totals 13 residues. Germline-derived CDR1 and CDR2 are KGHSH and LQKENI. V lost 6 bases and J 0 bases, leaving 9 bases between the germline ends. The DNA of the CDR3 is TGTGCCAGCTCCTTCAGGGCCTCCTACGAGCAGTACTTC. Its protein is CASSFRASYEQYF.

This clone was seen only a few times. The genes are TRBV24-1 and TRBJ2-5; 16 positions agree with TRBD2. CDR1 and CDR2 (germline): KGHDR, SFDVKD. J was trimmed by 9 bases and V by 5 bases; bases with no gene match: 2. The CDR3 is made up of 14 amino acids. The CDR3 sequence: CATSAGTSGRAQYF. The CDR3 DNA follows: TGTGCCACCAGTGCCGGGACTAGCGGGAGGGCCCAGTACTTC.

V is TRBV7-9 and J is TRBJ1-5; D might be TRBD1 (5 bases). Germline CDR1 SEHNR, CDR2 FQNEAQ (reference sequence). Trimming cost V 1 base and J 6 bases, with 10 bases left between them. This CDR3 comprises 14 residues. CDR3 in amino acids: CASSLDTGSQPQHF. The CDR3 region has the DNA TGTGCCAGCAGCTTAGACACAGGTAGTCAGCCCCAGCATTTT.

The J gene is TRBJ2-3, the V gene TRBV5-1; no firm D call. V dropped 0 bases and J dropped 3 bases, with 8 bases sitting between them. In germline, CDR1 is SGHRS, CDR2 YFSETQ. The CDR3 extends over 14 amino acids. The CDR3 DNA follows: TGCGCCAGCAGCTTGGTGTTCGTGACAGATACGCAGTATTTT. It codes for CASSLVFVTDTQYF.

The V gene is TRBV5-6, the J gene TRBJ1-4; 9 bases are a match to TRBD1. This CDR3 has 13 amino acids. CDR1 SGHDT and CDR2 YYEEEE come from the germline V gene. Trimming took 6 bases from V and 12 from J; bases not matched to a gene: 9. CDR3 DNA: TGTGCCAGCAACCCCTTAGGACAGGGGCAACTGTTTTTT. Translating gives CASNPLGQGQLFF.

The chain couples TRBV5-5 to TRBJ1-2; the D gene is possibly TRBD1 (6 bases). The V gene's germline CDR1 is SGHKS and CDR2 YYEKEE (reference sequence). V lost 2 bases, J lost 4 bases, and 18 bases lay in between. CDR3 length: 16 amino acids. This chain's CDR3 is CASSFGGKQGSYGYTF. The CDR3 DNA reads TGTGCCAGCAGCTTTGGTGGGAAACAGGGCAGCTATGGCTACACCTTC.

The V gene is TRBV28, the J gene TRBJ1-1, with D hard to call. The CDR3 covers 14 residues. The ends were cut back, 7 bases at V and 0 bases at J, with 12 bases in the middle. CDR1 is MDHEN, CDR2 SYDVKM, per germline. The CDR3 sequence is CASTVAGMNTEAFF. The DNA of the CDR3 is TGTGCCAGCACCGTGGCGGGTATGAACACTGAAGCTTTCTTT.

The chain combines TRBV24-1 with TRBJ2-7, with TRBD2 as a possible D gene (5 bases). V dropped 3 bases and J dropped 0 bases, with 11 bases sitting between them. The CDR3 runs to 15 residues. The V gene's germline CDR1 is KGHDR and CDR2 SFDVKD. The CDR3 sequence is CATSDTGRGSYEQYF. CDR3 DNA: TGTGCCACCAGTGATACCGGACGGGGCTCCTACGAGCAGTACTTC.

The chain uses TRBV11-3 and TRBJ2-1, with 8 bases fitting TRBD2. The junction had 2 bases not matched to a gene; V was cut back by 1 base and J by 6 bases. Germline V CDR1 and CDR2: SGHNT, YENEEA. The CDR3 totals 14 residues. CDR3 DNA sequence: TGTGCCAGCAGCTTAGTAGCGGGAATCAATGAGCAGTTCTTC. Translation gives CASSLVAGINEQFF.

CDR3 region: CASSPGGTSGRGEQYF. Here the CDR3 DNA reads TGTGCCAGCAGCCCAGGAGGGACTAGCGGGAGGGGAGAGCAGTACTTC. V usage is TRBV5-4 and J usage is TRBJ2-7; 16 bases align to TRBD2. Germline-derived CDR1 and CDR2 are SGHNT and YYREEE (reference sequence). Losses at the gene ends were 4 bases for V and 7 bases for J; bases not matched to a gene: 8. This CDR3 spans 16 amino acids.

DNA for the CDR3: TGTGCCAGCAGTCCGGGACAGGCCTATGGCTACACCTTC. This encodes CASSPGQAYGYTF. The J gene is TRBJ1-2, the V gene TRBV12-3 or TRBV12-4; 8 nucleotides line up with TRBD1. V shed 5 bases, J shed 4 bases, and the junction held 3 bases outside the gene matches. There are 13 residues in the CDR3.

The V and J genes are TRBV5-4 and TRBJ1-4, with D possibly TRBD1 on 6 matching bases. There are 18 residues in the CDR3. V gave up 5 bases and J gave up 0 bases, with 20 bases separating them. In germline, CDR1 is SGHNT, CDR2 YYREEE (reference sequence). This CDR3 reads CASRRRGGRGTTNEKLFF. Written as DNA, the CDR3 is TGTGCCAGCAGACGGAGAGGTGGCAGGGGAACAACTAATGAAAAACTGTTTTTT.

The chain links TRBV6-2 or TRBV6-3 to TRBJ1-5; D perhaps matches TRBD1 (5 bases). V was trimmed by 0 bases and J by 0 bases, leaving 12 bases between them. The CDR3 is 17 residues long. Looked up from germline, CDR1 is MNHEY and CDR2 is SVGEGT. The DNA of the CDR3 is TGTGCCAGCAGTTACTCGATGGGTAGGGGTAGCAATCAGCCCCAGCATTTT. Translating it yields CASSYSMGRGSNQPQHF.